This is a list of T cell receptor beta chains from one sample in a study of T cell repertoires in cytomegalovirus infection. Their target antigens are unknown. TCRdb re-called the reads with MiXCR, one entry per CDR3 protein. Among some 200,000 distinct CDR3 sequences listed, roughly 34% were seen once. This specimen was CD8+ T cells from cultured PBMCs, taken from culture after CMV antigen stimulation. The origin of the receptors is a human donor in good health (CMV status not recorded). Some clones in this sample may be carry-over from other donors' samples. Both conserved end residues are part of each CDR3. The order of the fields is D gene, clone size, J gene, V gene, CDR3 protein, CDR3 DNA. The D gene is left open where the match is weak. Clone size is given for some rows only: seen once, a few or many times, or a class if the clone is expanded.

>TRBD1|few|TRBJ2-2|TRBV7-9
CASSRPTGVNTGELFF
TGTGCCAGCAGCCGTCCGACAGGGGTGAACACCGGGGAGCTGTTTTTT
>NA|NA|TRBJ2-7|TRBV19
CASSPLSGRYEQYF
TGTGCCAGTAGTCCCCTCAGCGGTCGCTACGAGCAGTACTTC
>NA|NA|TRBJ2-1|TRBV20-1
CSARKTRSEQFF
TGCAGTGCTAGAAAAACTAGGAGTGAGCAGTTCTTC
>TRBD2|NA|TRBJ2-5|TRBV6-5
CASSPGLAGGLRGETQYF
TGTGCCAGCAGTCCCGGACTAGCGGGAGGGTTGCGGGGAGAGACCCAGTACTTC
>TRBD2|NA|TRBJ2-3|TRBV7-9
CASSLGLAPDTQYF
TGTGCCAGCAGCCTTGGACTAGCGCCCGATACGCAGTATTTT
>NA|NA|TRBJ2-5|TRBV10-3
CALRKGETQYF
TGTGCCTTAAGGAAAGGGGAGACCCAGTACTTC
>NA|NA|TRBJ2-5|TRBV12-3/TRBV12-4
CASSFADGQETQYF
TGTGCCAGCAGTTTTGCGGACGGCCAAGAGACCCAGTACTTC
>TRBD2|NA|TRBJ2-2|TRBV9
CASSVAGGTGELFF
TGTGCCAGCAGCGTAGCGGGAGGGACCGGGGAGCTGTTTTTT
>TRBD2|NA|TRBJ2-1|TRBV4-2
CASSQDLSGNYNEQFF
TGTGCCAGCAGCCAAGATCTTAGCGGGAACTACAATGAGCAGTTCTTC
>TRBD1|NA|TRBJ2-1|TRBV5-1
CASSPRDRGSYEQFF
TGCGCCAGCAGCCCCCGGGACAGGGGGTCTTATGAGCAGTTCTTC
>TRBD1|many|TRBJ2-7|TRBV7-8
CASSHTTVTGLGVHEQYF
TGTGCCAGCAGCCATACCACTGTGACAGGGCTAGGGGTTCACGAGCAGTACTTC
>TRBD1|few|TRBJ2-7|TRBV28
CASSSGQGMPYEQYF
TGTGCCAGCAGTTCGGGACAGGGGATGCCCTACGAGCAGTACTTC
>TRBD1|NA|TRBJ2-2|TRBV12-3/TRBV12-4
CASSKDRGQRNTGELFF
TGTGCCAGCAGCAAAGACAGGGGGCAACGGAACACCGGGGAGCTGTTTTTT
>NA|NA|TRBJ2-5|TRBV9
CASSVGGRAIVETQYF
TGTGCCAGCAGCGTAGGGGGCCGAGCGATCGTGGAGACCCAGTACTTC
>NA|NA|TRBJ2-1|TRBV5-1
CASRTRSGPYNEQFF
TGCGCCAGCAGGACACGTAGCGGTCCCTACAATGAGCAGTTCTTC
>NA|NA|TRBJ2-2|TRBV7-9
CASSLSETTGELFF
TGTGCCAGCAGCTTGAGCGAGACTACCGGGGAGCTGTTTTTT
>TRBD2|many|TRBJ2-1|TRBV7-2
CASSFPTTASGSYNEQFF
TGTGCCAGCAGCTTCCCGACTACGGCTAGCGGGAGCTACAATGAGCAGTTCTTC
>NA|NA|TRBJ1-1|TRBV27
CASSLGRRGTEAFF
TGTGCCAGCAGTTTGGGACGGCGGGGCACTGAAGCTTTCTTT
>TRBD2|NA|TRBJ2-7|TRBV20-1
CSARRLAGSYEQYF
TGCAGTGCTCGGAGGCTAGCGGGATCCTACGAGCAGTACTTC
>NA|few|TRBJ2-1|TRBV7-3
CASSLNGRGAYNEQFF
TGTGCCAGCAGCTTAAATGGCAGGGGGGCTTACAATGAGCAGTTCTTC
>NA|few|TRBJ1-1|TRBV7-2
CASSLGGPRSSQAFF
TGTGCCAGCAGCTTAGGGGGGCCCAGAAGCAGTCAAGCTTTCTTT
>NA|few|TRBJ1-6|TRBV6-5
CASSYTSWGQPGGSPLHF
TGTGCCAGCAGTTACACGTCGTGGGGCCAGCCCGGCGGTTCACCCCTCCACTTT
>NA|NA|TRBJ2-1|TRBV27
CASSLSSGPYNEQFF
TGTGCCAGCAGTTTATCAAGCGGGCCTTACAATGAGCAGTTCTTC
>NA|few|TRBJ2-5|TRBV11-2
CASSLGGLLETQYF
TGTGCCAGCAGCTTGGGGGGACTGTTAGAGACCCAGTACTTC
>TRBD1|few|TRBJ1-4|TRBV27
CASRTRQGFATNEKLFF
TGTGCCAGCAGAACAAGACAGGGCTTTGCAACTAATGAAAAACTGTTTTTT
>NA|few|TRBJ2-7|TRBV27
CASRLTSSYEQYF
TGTGCCAGTCGTTTGACTTCTTCCTACGAGCAGTACTTC
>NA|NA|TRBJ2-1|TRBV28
CASSEENEQFF
TGTGCCAGCAGTGAGGAGAATGAGCAGTTCTTC
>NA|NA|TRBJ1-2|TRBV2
CASTPGPYYGYTF
TGTGCCAGCACTCCGGGCCCTTACTATGGCTACACCTTC
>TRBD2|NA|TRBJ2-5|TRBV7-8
CASSLVGEGRETQYF
TGTGCCAGCAGCTTAGTAGGGGAGGGGAGGGAGACCCAGTACTTC
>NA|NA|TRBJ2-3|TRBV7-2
CASTQQREFDTQYF
TGTGCCAGCACGCAACAGAGAGAGTTCGATACGCAGTATTTT
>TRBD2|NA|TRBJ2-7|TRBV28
CASSAAPPLAGAYSYEQYF
TGTGCCAGCAGTGCCGCCCCCCCACTAGCGGGCGCATACTCCTACGAGCAGTACTTC
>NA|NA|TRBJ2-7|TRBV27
CASSRGGTYEQYF
TGTGCCAGCAGCCGGGGTGGGACCTACGAGCAGTACTTC
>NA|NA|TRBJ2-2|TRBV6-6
CASSYSHAATNTGELFF
TGTGCCAGCAGTTACTCGCATGCAGCAACGAACACCGGGGAGCTGTTTTTT
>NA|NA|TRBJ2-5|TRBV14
CASSQIGTDTEETQYF
TGTGCCAGCAGCCAAATAGGGACGGACACGGAAGAGACCCAGTACTTC
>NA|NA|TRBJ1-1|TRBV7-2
CASSLGEEAEAFF
TGTGCCAGCAGCTTGGGGGAGGAGGCTGAAGCTTTCTTT
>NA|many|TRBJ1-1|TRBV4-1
CASSPGGGRLTEAFF
TGCGCCAGCAGCCCCGGTGGGGGGCGACTGACTGAAGCTTTCTTT
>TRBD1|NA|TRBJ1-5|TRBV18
CASSPRQGASVNQPQHF
TGTGCCAGCTCACCAAGACAGGGGGCTAGTGTCAATCAGCCCCAGCATTTT
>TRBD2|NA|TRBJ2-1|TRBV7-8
CASSSREQRGRYEQFF
TGTGCCAGCAGCTCCCGTGAACAGCGGGGGAGGTATGAGCAGTTCTTC
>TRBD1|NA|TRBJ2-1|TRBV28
CASSFAFPPTGIGEQFF
TGTGCCAGCAGTTTCGCATTCCCCCCGACAGGGATAGGTGAGCAGTTCTTC
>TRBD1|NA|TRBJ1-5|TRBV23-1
CASSQVTGTERFSGQPQHF
TGCGCCAGCAGTCAGGTGACCGGGACAGAAAGATTTTCGGGTCAGCCCCAGCATTTT
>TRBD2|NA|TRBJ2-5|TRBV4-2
CASSPLAAQETQYF
TGTGCCAGCAGCCCACTAGCGGCACAAGAGACCCAGTACTTC